The 31 T cell receptor beta chains below all came from one sample that was sequenced in a study of monozygotic twins with inflammatory bowel disease. TCRdb reprocessed the 5' RACE reads and stores each CDR3 protein as one record, lacking DNA. The sample data list fewer than 400,000 distinct CDR3 sequences. Specimen: blood. These receptors were taken from a human donor with ulcerative colitis or Crohn's disease, or a healthy co-twin of an affected twin (not recorded which).

The J gene is TRBJ2-1, the V gene TRBV7-3. Germline values: CDR1 SGHTA, CDR2 FQGTGA. The CDR3 runs to 16 residues. The CDR3 region is CASSLFAGSSYNEQFF.

This chain joins TRBV21-1 and TRBJ2-5. TRBV21-1 is a listed pseudogene. CDR3 length: 13 amino acids. CDR3 sequence reads: CAWESTDEETQYF.

The CDR3: CASSLSGAYNEQFF. The V call is TRBV11-2, the J call TRBJ2-1; TCRdb designates TRBD1, a call that cannot be tested without DNA. This CDR3 spans 14 amino acids. Germline-derived CDR1 and CDR2 are SGHAT and FQNNGV. Full variable domain (outside the CDR3, taken from reference TRBV11-2 and TRBJ2-1): EAGVAQSPRYKIIEKRQSVAFWCNPISGHATLYWYQQILGQGPKLLIQFQNNGVVDDSQLPKDRFSAERLKGVDSTLKIQPAKLEDSAVYLCASSLSGAYNEQFFGPGTRLTVL.

This chain uses TRBV7-2 with TRBJ1-2; TCRdb proposes TRBD1, but this gene call is untestable without DNA. From germline, CDR1 is SGHTA and CDR2 FQGNSA. The CDR3 is 14 amino acids. The CDR3 loop is CASSTGQGNYGYTF.

The chain recombines TRBV7-9 with TRBJ2-5; TCRdb designates TRBD2, a call that cannot be tested without DNA. The CDR3 loop spans 14 amino acids. Germline CDR1 reads SEHNR; CDR2 reads FQNEAQ (reference sequence). CDR3 protein: CASSLRAEEETQYF. Using reference TRBV7-9 and TRBJ2-5 for the parts outside the CDR3, the full variable domain is DTGVSQNPRHKITKRGQNVTFRCDPISEHNRLYWYRQTLGQGPEFLTYFQNEAQLEKSRLLSDRFSAERPKGSFSTLEIQRTEQGDSAMYLCASSLRAEEETQYFGPGTRLLVL.

The genes are TRBV20-1 and TRBJ2-7; as DNA is missing, the TRBD2 call by TCRdb cannot be tested. The length of the CDR3 is 15 residues. Per the germline V gene, CDR1 is DFQATT and CDR2 is SNEGSKA (reference sequence). This CDR3 reads CSARRERGGSYEQYF.

This chain uses TRBV7-6 with TRBJ1-5. The germline gives CDR1 SGHVS, CDR2 FNYEAQ. The CDR3 has 14 residues. The CDR3 here is CASSLGVRNQPQHF.

The chain employs TRBV29-1 and TRBJ2-5. The CDR3 has 14 amino acids. Per the germline V gene, CDR1 is SQVTM and CDR2 is ANQGSEA. CDR3 residues: CSVDVSHLQETQYF.

The chain joins TRBV27 to TRBJ1-5; the D call from TCRdb, TRBD1, cannot be confirmed without DNA. In germline, CDR1 is MNHEY, CDR2 SMNVEV (reference sequence). The CDR3 is 15 amino acids. The CDR3: CASSSGTGLVQPQHF.

V gene TRBV12-3 or TRBV12-4 combines with J gene TRBJ2-3; the D gene TCRdb calls, TRBD2, cannot be checked with no DNA. CDR3 length: 17 residues. The CDR3 loop reads CASSVAGGTTSTDTQYF.

V gene TRBV12-3 or TRBV12-4 combines with J gene TRBJ2-2; absent DNA, TCRdb's TRBD2 call cannot be checked. CDR3 length: 13 residues. The CDR3 loop reads CASSQSAPGELFF.

The gene calls are TRBV10-2 and TRBJ2-1; TCRdb's D gene call, TRBD2, goes unchecked for lack of DNA. The germline CDR1 and CDR2 sequences are WSHSY and SAAADI. The CDR3 runs to 12 residues. The CDR3 sequence: CASTVRQGEQFF.

The CDR3 sequence is CASSFGISRDSRNTEAFF. This chain links TRBV5-1 with TRBJ1-1; the D gene TCRdb calls, TRBD1, cannot be checked with no DNA. CDR3 length: 18 residues. Germline-derived CDR1 and CDR2 are SGHRS and YFSETQ.

The chain recombines TRBV30 with TRBJ2-5; TCRdb's D call of TRBD1 is untestable without DNA. Germline CDR1 GTSNPN, CDR2 SVGIG (reference sequence). The CDR3 contains 15 residues. This CDR3 is CAWSAGTGAQETQYF.

The chain joins TRBV7-9 to TRBJ2-3; TCRdb reports TRBD2, a call that lacks DNA to check it against. This CDR3 has 15 residues. The V gene's germline CDR1 is SEHNR and CDR2 FQNEAQ (reference sequence). The CDR3 reads CASSLAASGTHTQYF.

The chain is built from TRBV12-3 or TRBV12-4 and TRBJ2-3; the TRBD1 assignment by TCRdb is unverifiable without DNA. CDR3 length: 13 residues. This chain's CDR3 is CASKQGSADTQYF.

The rearrangement links TRBV2 to TRBJ2-7; TCRdb outputs TRBD1, but without DNA this stays unchecked. CDR1 is SNHLY and CDR2 is FYNNEI in the germline V gene. This CDR3 has 11 amino acids. The CDR3 region is CTGRVDTEQYF. The variable domain in full, with the rest retrieved from reference TRBV2 and TRBJ2-7, is EPEVTQTPSHQVTQMGQEVILRCVPISNHLYFYWYRQILGQKVEFLVSFYNNEISEKSEIFDDQFSVERPDGSNFTLKIRSTKLEDSAMYFCTGRVDTEQYFGPGTRLTVT.

The chain links TRBV7-8 to TRBJ2-5; TCRdb selects TRBD2, and the lack of DNA leaves this call unchecked. This CDR3 has 16 amino acids. Per germline, CDR1 SGHVS and CDR2 FQNEAQ. CDR3 region: CASSLGDSPPVVTQYF.

This chain connects TRBV5-1 to TRBJ2-3; lacking DNA, the TRBD1 call made by TCRdb goes unchecked. From germline, CDR1 is SGHRS and CDR2 YFSETQ. CDR3 length: 16 amino acids. This CDR3 is CASSLASGVRTDTQYF.

The CDR3 sequence is CSVLGQGETQYF. The chain uses TRBV29-1 and TRBJ2-5; TCRdb reports TRBD1, a call that lacks DNA to check it against. Germline V gives CDR1 SQVTM, CDR2 ANQGSEA. The length of the CDR3 is 12 residues.

This chain uses TRBV19 with TRBJ2-3; TCRdb's D call of TRBD1 is untestable without DNA. The CDR3 extends over 16 amino acids. In germline, CDR1 is LNHDA, CDR2 SQIVND (reference sequence). CDR3 sequence reads: CASSPRGRGTTDTQYF.

The genes are TRBV20-1 and TRBJ1-2; TCRdb's assignment of TRBD1 cannot be checked, as there is no DNA. The CDR3 is 12 residues long. CDR1 is DFQATT, CDR2 SNEGSKA, per germline (reference sequence). The CDR3 reads CSAPGPLYGYTF.

The J gene is TRBJ2-2, the V gene TRBV7-3; TCRdb's assignment of TRBD1 cannot be checked, as there is no DNA. CDR1 SGHTA and CDR2 FQGTGA come from the germline V gene. The CDR3 extends over 16 amino acids. The CDR3 region is CASTPRAGVNTGELFF.

The rearrangement uses TRBV7-6 and TRBJ2-2. This CDR3 has 14 residues. Germline lookup yields CDR1 SGHVS and CDR2 FNYEAQ. This CDR3 is CASSLARGSGELFF.

The rearrangement links TRBV5-1 to TRBJ2-3; TCRdb's D gene call, TRBD2, goes unchecked for lack of DNA. This CDR3 has 17 amino acids. Germline V gives CDR1 SGHRS, CDR2 YFSETQ. This CDR3 reads CASSLFASGGGTDTQYF.

The chain is built from TRBV7-2 and TRBJ2-6. The CDR3 length is 17 residues. Germline CDR1 SGHTA, CDR2 FQGNSA. The CDR3 reads CASSTGRSRSGANVLTF.

The chain carries TRBV3-1 and TRBJ1-2; TCRdb's D gene call, TRBD1, goes unchecked for lack of DNA. CDR3 length equals 14 residues. Germline values: CDR1 LGHDT, CDR2 YNNKEL (reference sequence). The chain's CDR3 is CASSRLRGTYGYTF.

The V call is TRBV6-5, the J call TRBJ2-5; TCRdb's D gene call, TRBD2, goes unchecked for lack of DNA. CDR1 is MNHEY and CDR2 is SVGAGI in the germline V gene. The length of the CDR3 is 15 residues. CDR3: CASSYASGRQETQYF.

The rearrangement uses TRBV7-8 and TRBJ2-3; lacking DNA, the TRBD1 call made by TCRdb goes unchecked. The CDR3 extends over 14 amino acids. Germline V lookup: CDR1 SGHVS, CDR2 FQNEAQ. This CDR3 is CASSLFPGRDTQYF.

The CDR3 loop is CASSQLGQGNTEAFF. This sequence joins TRBV18 and TRBJ1-1; TCRdb's D gene call, TRBD1, goes unchecked for lack of DNA. CDR1 and CDR2 (germline): KGHSH, LQKENI. The CDR3 loop spans 15 amino acids. The whole variable domain, filled in from reference TRBV18 and TRBJ1-1, reads NAGVMQNPRHLVRRRGQEARLRCSPMKGHSHVYWYRQLPEEGLKFMVYLQKENIIDESGMPKERFSAEFPKEGPSILRIQQVVRGDSAAYFCASSQLGQGNTEAFFGQGTRLTVV.

The V and J genes are TRBV5-1 and TRBJ1-4. This CDR3 has 14 amino acids. CDR1 is SGHRS and CDR2 is YFSETQ in the germline V gene. The CDR3: CASSNSLPIEKLFF.